This section outlines one T cell receptor (beta chain) sequence together with its context. What it binds is not known. Repertoires were generated with immunoSEQ multiplex PCR, while TCRdb's copy carries only in-frame clones and drops some. The repertoire holds 90,000 to 150,000 clones, with approximately 84% as singletons. The CDR3 loop spans 14 amino acids. Germline CDR1 and CDR2: SGHDT and YYEEEE. The ends were cut back, 4 bases at V and 5 bases at J, with 12 bases in the middle. These data belong to a study of T cell responses to AZD1222 COVID-19 vaccine. Whole-study context: Second doses were pooled across both intervals (about 4 or about 12 weeks).

Study findings and constraints: Nearly half of spike-specific TCRs reportedly go after variant regions that carry no mutations. Donors in the cohort were predominantly white British and more often female, and clonal diversity was possibly underestimated.

The clonotype was recovered from an adult in good health. The chain uses TRBV5-6 and TRBJ2-2; D may be TRBD1 (6 bases). The sample here was peripheral blood, taken on day 0 of AZD1222 vaccination. CDR3 coding DNA: TGTGCCAGCAGCGCTCAACAGGGAACCGGGGAGCTGTTTTTT. Residues: CASSAQQGTGELFF.